This TCR beta chain emerged from a study of shared clonotypes between healthy human individuals. Study-level information: Each donor had three CD4 naive, three CD4 memory, two CD8 naive and one CD8 memory plate.

Profiled with immunoSEQ multiplex PCR; TCRdb holds only in-frame clones, not every one. The profile shows approximately 640,000 clones, about three quarters of them singletons. The clonotype originates from a woman in her twenties or thirties in good health. The sample taken for sequencing was memory CD4+ T cells sorted from blood. Subset denoted: CD45RA-negative fraction.

The CDR3 sequence is CASTQRLAEETQYF. Here the CDR3 DNA reads TGTGCCAGCACTCAAAGGCTAGCGGAAGAGACCCAGTACTTC. The chain joins TRBV28 to TRBJ2-5, with 7 bases fitting TRBD2. The CDR3 contains 14 residues. Germline CDR1 and CDR2: MDHEN and SYDVKM. With 7 bases clipped from V and 3 bases from J, the junction kept 8 bases outside the gene matches.